These 24 T cell receptor beta chains were all obtained from the same sample, sequenced in a study of shared clonotypes between healthy human individuals. Data came from immunoSEQ multiplex PCR; TCRdb stores just in-frame clones and leaves some out. The sample holds about 2.3 million clones, 92% seen once. The specimen sequenced was naive CD4+ T cells from PBMCs. Documented subset: CD45RA+ positively selected. The receptor set was obtained from a man between 18 and 29 years old in good health. Some clones in this sample may be carry-over from other donors' samples.

The CDR3 region is CASSEKGGAEAFF. CDR3 DNA: TGTGCCAGCAGTGAAAAAGGGGGGGCTGAAGCTTTCTTT. The V and J genes are TRBV6-1 and TRBJ1-1, with D tentatively TRBD1 (6 bases). Germline V gene data show CDR1 as MNHNS and CDR2 as SASEGT. The CDR3 contains 13 residues. V was trimmed by 2 bases and J by 6 bases, leaving 10 bases between them.

V usage is TRBV29-1 and J usage is TRBJ1-3; TRBD1 matches at 9 bases. The CDR3 consists of 14 residues. Germline CDR1 reads SQVTM; CDR2 reads ANQGSEA. Trimming took 7 bases from V and 4 from J; bases not matched to a gene: 8. CDR3 residues: CSAWDRAKGNTIYF. The CDR3 DNA is TGCAGCGCCTGGGACAGGGCGAAAGGAAACACCATATATTTT.

This clone was counted a single time. Other DNA variants within this sample encode the same CDR3. The rearrangement links TRBV5-1 to TRBJ2-7, with no clear D. V gave up 1 base and J gave up 1 base, with 9 bases separating them. Germline V gives CDR1 SGHRS, CDR2 YFSETQ. This CDR3 comprises 14 residues. CDR3 nucleotides: TGCGCCAGCAGCTTGTCCGGCACATCCTACGAGCAGTACTTC. Translating it yields CASSLSGTSYEQYF.

This chain connects TRBV2 to TRBJ1-4; TRBD1 is a possible D gene (6 bases). Germline loops: CDR1 SNHLY, CDR2 FYNNEI. The CDR3 is 14 residues long. V was trimmed by 3 bases and J by 7 bases, leaving 12 bases between them. The CDR3, as DNA: TGTGCCAGCAGTGATGGGGGAGGGGGTGAAAAACTGTTTTTT. Translation: CASSDGGGGEKLFF.

The chain uses TRBV5-1 and TRBJ2-2; 8 nucleotides match TRBD2. The CDR3 runs to 15 residues. Germline CDR1 reads SGHRS; CDR2 reads YFSETQ. V lost 4 bases and J lost 6; bases outside the gene matches: 8. In nucleotides, the CDR3 is TGCGCCAGCAGCGACGGCCGGACTAGCCCCGGGGAGCTGTTTTTT. It translates to CASSDGRTSPGELFF.

CDR3 sequence reads: CASSESVGQPQHF. As DNA, the CDR3 is TGTGCCAGCAGTGAGAGCGTGGGGCAGCCCCAGCATTTT. The chain uses TRBV6-4 and TRBJ1-5, with D unclear. The CDR3 has 13 amino acids. The V end lost 3 bases, the J end lost 7 bases, and 10 bases lay between the germline ends. Germline CDR1 MRHNA, CDR2 SNTAGT.

This clone turned up a few times. The sample carries other DNA sequences with the same CDR3. The chain joins TRBV25-1 to TRBJ1-1; 9 bases fit TRBD1. The CDR3 length is 15 residues. J was trimmed by 1 base and V by 2 bases; bases with no gene match: 2. CDR1 and CDR2 (germline): MGHDK, SYGVNS. The CDR3 DNA is TGTGCCAGCAGTGAACCGGGACAGGGGAACACTGAAGCTTTCTTT. Translating it yields CASSEPGQGNTEAFF.

The genes are TRBV29-1 and TRBJ2-3; either TRBD1 or TRBD2 may fit D (5 bases each). The germline V gene has CDR1 SQVTM and CDR2 ANQGSEA. This CDR3 spans 12 amino acids. The ends were cut back, 4 bases at V and 3 bases at J, with 8 bases in the middle. CDR3 in amino acids: CSVGGATDTQYF. The DNA for the CDR3 is TGCAGCGTTGGAGGGGCAACAGATACGCAGTATTTT.

This sequence joins TRBV18 and TRBJ2-7; no clear D. Trimming took 1 base from V and 2 from J, leaving 6 bases between them. The CDR3 covers 13 residues. Germline CDR1 is KGHSH and CDR2 is LQKENI. The CDR3 loop is CASSPRETYEQYF. The CDR3 DNA reads TGTGCCAGCTCACCACGGGAAACCTACGAGCAGTACTTC. The complete variable domain, with remaining parts taken from reference TRBV18 and TRBJ2-7, reads NAGVMQNPRHLVRRRGQEARLRCSPMKGHSHVYWYRQLPEEGLKFMVYLQKENIIDESGMPKERFSAEFPKEGPSILRIQQVVRGDSAAYFCASSPRETYEQYFGPGTRLTVT.

This clone appeared a single time. The rearrangement uses TRBV7-9 and TRBJ2-3; the D gene is possibly TRBD2 (5 bases). This CDR3 region has 14 residues. CDR1 is SEHNR, CDR2 FQNEAQ, per germline (reference sequence). Trimming cost V 4 bases and J 4 bases, with 12 bases left between them. In DNA form, the CDR3 reads TGTGCCAGCAGCTGGGCGGGTCGGGCAGATACGCAGTATTTT. Its translation: CASSWAGRADTQYF.

V usage is TRBV27 and J usage is TRBJ1-3; 7 nucleotides match TRBD1. The germline gives CDR1 MNHEY, CDR2 SMNVEV (reference sequence). The CDR3 runs 13 residues. The CDR3 nucleotides are TGTGCTACTTGGACAGGCTCTGGAAACACCATATATTTT. The encoded protein is CATWTGSGNTIYF.

V gene TRBV7-2 combines with J gene TRBJ1-1; D gene ambiguous. From germline, CDR1 is SGHTA and CDR2 FQGNSA. Trimming left V 3 bases short and J 0 bases short, with 17 bases between. This CDR3 is built from 17 residues. The CDR3 here is CASSLDSRAGLNTEAFF. The CDR3, as DNA: TGTGCCAGCAGCTTGGATTCGCGTGCGGGTTTGAACACTGAAGCTTTCTTT.

The J gene is TRBJ1-1, the V gene TRBV5-1, with D hard to call. The CDR3 is made up of 13 amino acids. Trimming stripped 6 bases from V and 3 bases from J, with 12 bases between. CDR1 and CDR2 (germline): SGHRS, YFSETQ. The CDR3 reads CASTGPGDTEAFF. The CDR3 nucleotides are TGCGCCAGCACCGGCCCCGGGGACACTGAAGCTTTCTTT.

The chain recombines TRBV15 with TRBJ2-3; D is ambiguous. Germline CDR1 is LNHNV and CDR2 is YYDKDF (reference sequence). The CDR3 spans 13 residues. Deletions cut 2 bases from V and 6 bases from J, with 9 bases between. The CDR3 sequence is CATSRSVGDTQYF. For the CDR3, the DNA is TGTGCCACCAGCAGATCAGTAGGGGATACGCAGTATTTT.

The chain has TRBV7-3 and TRBJ2-3; 9 bases are shared with TRBD2. Looked up from germline, CDR1 is SGHTA and CDR2 is FQGTGA. The CDR3 spans 15 residues. Trimming took 1 base from V and 1 from J; bases not matched to a gene: 0. The CDR3 region has the DNA TGTGCCAGCAGCTTAAGCGGGAGGGGCACAGATACGCAGTATTTT. Translating gives CASSLSGRGTDTQYF.

This chain links TRBV5-5 with TRBJ2-7; 7 nucleotides match TRBD2. The CDR3 has 15 residues. CDR1 is SGHKS, CDR2 YYEKEE, per germline (reference sequence). J lost 4 bases, V lost 5 bases, and 12 bases had no gene match. CDR3 region: CASRPGSGVNYEQYF. CDR3 nucleotide sequence: TGTGCCAGCAGGCCTGGGAGCGGGGTAAATTACGAGCAGTACTTC. The variable domain in full, with the rest retrieved from reference TRBV5-5 and TRBJ2-7, is DAGVTQSPTHLIKTRGQQVTLRCSPISGHKSVSWYQQVLGQGPQFIFQYYEKEERGRGNFPDRFSARQFPNYSSELNVNALLLGDSALYLCASRPGSGVNYEQYFGPGTRLTVT.

CDR3 region: CASSGRGRRGYTF. CDR3 coding DNA: TGTGCCAGCAGTGGCAGGGGGCGGCGAGGCTACACCTTC. The chain links TRBV6-1 to TRBJ1-2, with 8 bases fitting TRBD1. V dropped 4 bases and J dropped 8; count of bases not matched to a gene: 6. This CDR3 comprises 13 residues. The germline CDR1 and CDR2 sequences are MNHNS and SASEGT.

Points on this clone: This same CDR3 is encoded by further DNA sequences in the sample. V usage is TRBV5-1 and J usage is TRBJ1-1, with D unclear. The CDR3 extends over 14 amino acids. V was trimmed by 0 bases and J by 1 base, leaving 7 bases between them. The germline gives CDR1 SGHRS, CDR2 YFSETQ. The chain's CDR3 is CASSLVVGNTEAFF. In nucleotides, the CDR3 is TGCGCCAGCAGCTTGGTTGTAGGGAACACTGAAGCTTTCTTT.

This clone has a single count. The chain links TRBV29-1 to TRBJ1-6, with 10 bases that match TRBD1. The CDR3 has 13 residues. The germline V gene has CDR1 SQVTM and CDR2 ANQGSEA. The V gene end was trimmed by 1 base and the J gene end by 9 bases; junction bases not matched to a gene: 0. The chain's CDR3 is CSVEGDRGSPLHF. CDR3 in DNA: TGCAGCGTTGAAGGGGACAGGGGTTCACCCCTCCACTTT.

As concerns this clone: The identical CDR3 is also encoded by other nucleotide sequences in the sample. J is TRBJ1-4 and V is TRBV10-3, with 8 bases fitting TRBD1. In germline, CDR1 is ENHRY, CDR2 SYGVKD. The V and J ends lost 3 bases and 0 bases, in that order; junction bases with no gene match: 0. CDR3 size: 15 residues. The CDR3 sequence is CAISEQGATNEKLFF. Here the CDR3 DNA reads TGTGCCATCAGTGAACAGGGGGCAACTAATGAAAAACTGTTTTTT.

The CDR3 DNA follows: TGTGCCAGTAGTATTCCTGGGTGGGGCGATCAGCCCCAGCATTTT. The encoded protein is CASSIPGWGDQPQHF. The chain employs TRBV19 and TRBJ1-5; TRBD1 might be the D (5 bases). Trimming took off 3 bases at V and 5 bases at J, with 14 bases between the two ends. Germline V gives CDR1 LNHDA, CDR2 SQIVND (reference sequence). The CDR3 is 15 amino acids. Supplemented by reference TRBV19 and TRBJ1-5, the full variable domain reads DGGITQSPKYLFRKEGQNVTLSCEQNLNHDAMYWYRQDPGQGLRLIYYSQIVNDFQKGDIAEGYSVSREKKESFPLTVTSAQKNPTAFYLCASSIPGWGDQPQHFGDGTRLSIL.

The chain employs TRBV6-1 and TRBJ1-4; D call uncertain. There are 13 residues in the CDR3. CDR1 MNHNS and CDR2 SASEGT come from the germline V gene. Trimming shortened V by 6 bases and J by 5 bases, and 10 bases separated the two germline ends. DNA for the CDR3: TGTGCCAGCAGACGAAAAGGGAATGAAAAACTGTTTTTT. Its protein product is CASRRKGNEKLFF.

The chain carries TRBV5-4 and TRBJ2-7; tentative D call: TRBD2 (6 bases). Per germline, CDR1 SGHNT and CDR2 YYREEE (reference sequence). V lost 4 bases to trimming and J lost 4 bases, with 18 bases between them. There are 15 residues in the CDR3. The CDR3 nucleotides are TGTGCCAGCAGCCTCCCCTCCGGGAGATCTTACGAGCAGTACTTC. It specifies CASSLPSGRSYEQYF.

J is TRBJ1-3 and V is TRBV5-1, with D hard to call. This CDR3 contains 14 residues. The V gene's germline CDR1 is SGHRS and CDR2 YFSETQ. Trimming left V 4 bases short and J 0 bases short, with 8 bases between. Here the CDR3 DNA reads TGCGCCAGCAGCGACACAAACTCTGGAAACACCATATATTTT. Its translation: CASSDTNSGNTIYF. The complete variable domain, with remaining parts taken from reference TRBV5-1 and TRBJ1-3, reads KAGVTQTPRYLIKTRGQQVTLSCSPISGHRSVSWYQQTPGQGLQFLFEYFSETQRNKGNFPGRFSGRQFSNSRSEMNVSTLELGDSALYLCASSDTNSGNTIYFGEGSWLTVV.